This T cell receptor (delta chain) was identified in a study of delta chains in infants with herpesvirus infections. Study-wide results and caveats: The public Vdelta1 clonotype appeared in about 20% of the 18 CMV-infected infants. Absence in CMV-uninfected infants may reflect the detection limit only.

PBMC RNA was reverse transcribed using gamma-chain- and delta-chain-specific primers. TCRdb repeated clone calling on the RT-PCR reads with CATT. Of 350 to 550 delta-chain clones detected, around 15% appear once; the ten largest clones hold 40% to 50%. Germline-derived CDR1 and CDR2 are GEAIGNYY and EKD. V shed 4 bases, J shed 1 base, and the junction held 4 bases outside the gene matches. The CDR3 extends over 17 amino acids. With regard to this clone: Its specificity is not known. This likely came from a read error, as a far larger clone is one base away. The sample holds other DNA sequences that translate to the same CDR3.

The receptor comes from a human donor who was a Ugandan infant, either HIV-exposed or HIV-unexposed (not recorded which). This sequence joins TRDV2 and TRDJ3, with 9 positions matching TRDD3. TCRdb does not report a J gene; here it was assigned by matching the DNA to germline references. The sequencing here drew on peripheral blood, taken at time point 1 of longitudinal follow-up. CDR3 bases: TGTGCCTGTGATAGTACTGGGGGATCCTGGGACACCCGACAGATGTTTTTC. Translation: CACDSTGGSWDTRQMFF.